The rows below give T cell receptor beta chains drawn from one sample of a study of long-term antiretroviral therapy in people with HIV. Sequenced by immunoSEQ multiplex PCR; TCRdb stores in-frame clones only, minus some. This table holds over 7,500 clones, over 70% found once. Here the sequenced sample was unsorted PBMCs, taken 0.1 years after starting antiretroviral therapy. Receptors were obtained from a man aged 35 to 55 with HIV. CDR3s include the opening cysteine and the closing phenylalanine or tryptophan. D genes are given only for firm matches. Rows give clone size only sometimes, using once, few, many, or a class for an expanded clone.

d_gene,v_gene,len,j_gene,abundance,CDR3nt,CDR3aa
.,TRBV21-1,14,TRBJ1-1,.,TGTGCCAGTTCTACAGGGGGCGGGAACACTGAAGCTTTCTTT,CASSTGGGNTEAFF
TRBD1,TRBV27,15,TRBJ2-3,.,TGTGCCAGCAGTAGACAACAGGGGCAGGCAGATACGCAGTATTTT,CASSRQQGQADTQYF
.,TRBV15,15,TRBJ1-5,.,TGTGCCACCAGCAGAGATCCGAGGGGCGATCAGCCCCAGCATTTT,CATSRDPRGDQPQHF
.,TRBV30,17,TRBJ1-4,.,TGTGCCTGGAGTCTCGCAGGCCAGGACTCAACTAATGAAAAACTGTTTTTT,CAWSLAGQDSTNEKLFF
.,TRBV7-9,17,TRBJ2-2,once,TGTGCCAGCAGCCCGACACTGCGCGGAGTGAACACCGGGGAGCTGTTTTTT,CASSPTLRGVNTGELFF
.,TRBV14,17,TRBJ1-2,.,TGTGCCAGCAGCCAAGGACCGCTCCGTGGGCGCGTCTATGGCTACACCTTC,CASSQGPLRGRVYGYTF
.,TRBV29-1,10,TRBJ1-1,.,TGCAGCGTTGTTGTGGGGATGGCTTTCTTT,CSVVVGMAFF
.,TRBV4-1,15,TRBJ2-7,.,TGCGCCAGCAGCCTCTCGCCGGGACTCCAATACGAGCAGTACTTC,CASSLSPGLQYEQYF
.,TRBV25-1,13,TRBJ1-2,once,TGTGCCAGCAGTAATTCAGCCCTCGGTGGCTACACCTTC,CASSNSALGGYTF
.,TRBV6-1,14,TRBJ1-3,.,TGTGCCAGCACTCCGCGGGGGCGAAGAAACACCATATATTTT,CASTPRGRRNTIYF
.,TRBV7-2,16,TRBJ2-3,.,TGTGCCAGCAGCTTGTCACAGGGGGGGTGGACAGATACGCAGTATTTT,CASSLSQGGWTDTQYF
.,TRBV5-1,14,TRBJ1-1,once,TGCGCCAGCAGCTTGGCCGGGGGCGGCACTGAAGCTTTCTTT,CASSLAGGGTEAFF
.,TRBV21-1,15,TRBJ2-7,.,TGTGCCAGCGTTCCAGGGGGCCAAAGCTCCTACGAGCAGTACTTC,CASVPGGQSSYEQYF
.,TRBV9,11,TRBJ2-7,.,TGTGCCAGCAGCTCCAGGGGCGAGCAGTACTTC,CASSSRGEQYF
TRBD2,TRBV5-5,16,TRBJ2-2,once,TGTGCCAGCAGCTTGGGAGCGGGGGGGCCTATCGGGGAGCTGTTTTTT,CASSLGAGGPIGELFF
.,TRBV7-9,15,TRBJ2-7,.,TGTGCCAGCAGCTCCGACCTTCCTGAGCCCTACGAGCAGTACTTC,CASSSDLPEPYEQYF
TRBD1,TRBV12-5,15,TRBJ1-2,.,TGTGCTAGTGGTTTGGTTGACAGGGCTAACTATGGCTACACCTTC,CASGLVDRANYGYTF
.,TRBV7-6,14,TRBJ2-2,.,TGTGCCAGCAGCTTAATCCATGAGGGGGGGGAGCTGTTTTTT,CASSLIHEGGELFF
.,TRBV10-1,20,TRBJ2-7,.,TGCGCCAGCAGTCCATTCCGTACGGGCGGGGGCCCCAAGGGCCCCTACGAGCAGTACTTC,CASSPFRTGGGPKGPYEQYF
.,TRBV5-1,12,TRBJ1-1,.,TGCGCCAGCAGCTTGGCAGGGGACGAAGCTTTCTTT,CASSLAGDEAFF
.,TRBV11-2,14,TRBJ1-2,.,TGTGCCAGCAGCTTAAGAAGTGGACATTATGGCTACACCTTC,CASSLRSGHYGYTF
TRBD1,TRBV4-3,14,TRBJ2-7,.,TGCGCCAGCAGCGAGGGGACAGGGTACTTTGAGCAGTACTTC,CASSEGTGYFEQYF
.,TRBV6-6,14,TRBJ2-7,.,TGTGCCAGCAGTTACAGACACCCCTCCTACGAGCAGTACTTC,CASSYRHPSYEQYF
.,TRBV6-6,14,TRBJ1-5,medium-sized,TGTGCCAGCAGCCCCGGGGACGGAAATCAGCCCCAGCATTTT,CASSPGDGNQPQHF
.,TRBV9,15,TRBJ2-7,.,TGTGCCAGCAGCCCGTCGGAGCCCTTAACGGGTGAGCAGTACTTC,CASSPSEPLTGEQYF
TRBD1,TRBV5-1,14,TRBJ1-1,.,TGCGCCAGCAGCAGACAGGGTTTGAACACTGAAGCTTTCTTT,CASSRQGLNTEAFF
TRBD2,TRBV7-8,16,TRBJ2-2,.,TGTGCCAGCAGCTCGGCGGGGGGGCCTTGGACCGGGGAGCTGTTTTTT,CASSSAGGPWTGELFF
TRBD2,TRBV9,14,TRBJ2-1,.,TGTGCCAGCAGCGTAGTCGGAACTAGCGGGGAGCAGTTCTTC,CASSVVGTSGEQFF
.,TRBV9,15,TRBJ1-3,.,TGTGCCAGCAGCCCAGAGGGGGGGCCTGGAAACACCATATATTTT,CASSPEGGPGNTIYF
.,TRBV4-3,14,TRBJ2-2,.,TGCGCCAGCAGCCAAGATTCCGACACCGGGGAGCTGTTTTTT,CASSQDSDTGELFF
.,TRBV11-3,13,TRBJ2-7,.,TGTGCCAGCAGCTTAGAACAAGGCTACGAGCAGTACTTC,CASSLEQGYEQYF
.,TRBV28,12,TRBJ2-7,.,TGTGCCAGCAGTTCCCCCGCCTACGAGCAGTACTTC,CASSSPAYEQYF
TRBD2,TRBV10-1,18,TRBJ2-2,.,TGCGCCAGCAGTCCCCTTTTTACTAGCGGCGAGAACACCGGGGAGCTGTTTTTT,CASSPLFTSGENTGELFF
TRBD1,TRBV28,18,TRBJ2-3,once,TGTGCCATCTCAGGGGGCTCCGGGACAGGGTTTTTCACAGATACGCAGTATTTT,CAISGGSGTGFFTDTQYF
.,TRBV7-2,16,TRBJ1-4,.,TGTGCCAGCAGCTCGCCCCGACAGGTTGATAATGAAAAACTGTTTTTT,CASSSPRQVDNEKLFF
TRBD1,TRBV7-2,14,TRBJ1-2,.,TGTGCCAGCAGCCCTAGGGACAGGGACTATGGCTACACCTTC,CASSPRDRDYGYTF
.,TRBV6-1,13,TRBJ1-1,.,TGTGCCAGCAGTGGAAGACAGAACACTGAAGCTTTCTTT,CASSGRQNTEAFF
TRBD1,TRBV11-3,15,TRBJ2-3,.,TGTGCCAGCAGCTTAACGAGGGGGCCTTGGGATACGCAGTATTTT,CASSLTRGPWDTQYF
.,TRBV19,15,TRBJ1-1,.,TGTGCCAGTTCACCGGGCTGGGATCCGAACACTGAAGCTTTCTTT,CASSPGWDPNTEAFF
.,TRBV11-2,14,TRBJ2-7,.,TGTGCCAGCAGCTTAGAAGGCCCGGGCTACGAGCAGTACTTC,CASSLEGPGYEQYF
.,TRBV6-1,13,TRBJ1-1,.,TGTGCCAGCAGTGAATGGAGGAACACTGAAGCTTTCTTT,CASSEWRNTEAFF
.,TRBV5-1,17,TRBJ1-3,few,TGCGCCAGCAGCTGGGGACCTGACGGCAGTTCTGGAAACACCATATATTTT,CASSWGPDGSSGNTIYF
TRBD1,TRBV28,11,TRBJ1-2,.,TGTGCCGGAGGACAGGGGCAAGGCTACACCTTC,CAGGQGQGYTF
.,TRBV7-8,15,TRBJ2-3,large,TGTGCCAGCAGCTTAGATCCCGGACAGACAGATACGCAGTATTTT,CASSLDPGQTDTQYF
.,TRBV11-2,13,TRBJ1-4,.,TGTGCCAGCAGCTTATCCGGACAGGAAAAACTGTTTTTT,CASSLSGQEKLFF
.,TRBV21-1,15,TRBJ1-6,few,TGTGCCAGCAGCAACGACAGGGGGCACAATTCACCCCTCCACTTT,CASSNDRGHNSPLHF
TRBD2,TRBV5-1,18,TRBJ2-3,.,TGCGCCAGCAGCTTGGTTTGGACTAGCGGGGAGAGCACAGATACGCAGTATTTT,CASSLVWTSGESTDTQYF
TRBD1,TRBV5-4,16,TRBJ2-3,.,TGCGCCAGCAGCGACGATAGGACAGGGGGATCAGATACGCAGTATTTT,CASSDDRTGGSDTQYF
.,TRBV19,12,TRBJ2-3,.,TGTGCCAGTAGTCCTGGCACAGATACGCAGTATTTT,CASSPGTDTQYF
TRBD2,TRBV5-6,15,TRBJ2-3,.,TGTGCCAGCGGCCCACTAGCGGGGGGCACAGATACGCAGTATTTT,CASGPLAGGTDTQYF
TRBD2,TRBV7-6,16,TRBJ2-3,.,TGTGCCAGCAGCTCGATAGCGGGGGGGCGCACAGATACGCAGTATTTT,CASSSIAGGRTDTQYF
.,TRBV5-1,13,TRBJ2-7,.,TGCGCCAGCAGTCCAGGGGACTCCTACGAGCAGTACTTC,CASSPGDSYEQYF
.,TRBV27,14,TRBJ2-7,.,TGTGCCAGCAGTCCAGACAGGGCGGGATACGAGCAGTACTTC,CASSPDRAGYEQYF
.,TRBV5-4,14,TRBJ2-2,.,TGTGCCAGCAGCTTGGCCCCAGGCCTCGGGGAGCTGTTTTTT,CASSLAPGLGELFF
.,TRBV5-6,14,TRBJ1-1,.,TGTGCCAGCAGCTTGGTGTTAGGGGGCACTGAAGCTTTCTTT,CASSLVLGGTEAFF
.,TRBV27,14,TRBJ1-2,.,TGTGCCAGCAGTGCCCTTGGAGGGAAGGATGGCTACACCTTC,CASSALGGKDGYTF
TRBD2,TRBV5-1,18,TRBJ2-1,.,TGCGCCAGCGCGAGCCTAGCGGGGGTCCGTCTGTCCTACAATGAGCAGTTCTTC,CASASLAGVRLSYNEQFF
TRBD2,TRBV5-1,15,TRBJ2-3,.,TGCGCCAGCAGCGTAGCGGGGGATAGCACAGATACGCAGTATTTT,CASSVAGDSTDTQYF
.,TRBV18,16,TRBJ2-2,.,TGTGCCAGCTCACCACGTCCGGGGCGGGACACCGGGGAGCTGTTTTTT,CASSPRPGRDTGELFF